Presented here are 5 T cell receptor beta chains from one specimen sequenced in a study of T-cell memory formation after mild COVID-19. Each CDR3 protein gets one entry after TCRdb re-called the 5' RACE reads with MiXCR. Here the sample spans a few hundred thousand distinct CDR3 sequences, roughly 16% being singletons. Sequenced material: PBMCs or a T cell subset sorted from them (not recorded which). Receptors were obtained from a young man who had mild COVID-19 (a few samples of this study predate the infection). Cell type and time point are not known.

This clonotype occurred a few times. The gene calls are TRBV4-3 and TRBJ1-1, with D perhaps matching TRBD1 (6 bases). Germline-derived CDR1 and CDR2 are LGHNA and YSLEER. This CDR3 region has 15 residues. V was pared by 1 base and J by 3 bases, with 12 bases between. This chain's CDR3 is CASSQAGGVDTEAFF. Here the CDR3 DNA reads TGCGCCAGCAGCCAAGCCGGGGGCGTAGACACTGAAGCTTTCTTT.

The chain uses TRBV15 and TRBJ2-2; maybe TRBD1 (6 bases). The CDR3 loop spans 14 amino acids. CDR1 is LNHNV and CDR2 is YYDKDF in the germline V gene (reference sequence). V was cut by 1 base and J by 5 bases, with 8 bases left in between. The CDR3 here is CATSRGQGTGELFF. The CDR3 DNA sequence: TGTGCCACCAGCAGAGGTCAGGGGACCGGGGAGCTGTTTTTT.

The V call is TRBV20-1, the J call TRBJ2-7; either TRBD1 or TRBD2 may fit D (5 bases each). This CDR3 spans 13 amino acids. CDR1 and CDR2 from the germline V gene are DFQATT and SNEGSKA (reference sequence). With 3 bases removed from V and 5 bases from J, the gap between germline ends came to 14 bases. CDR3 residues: CSASRQVGDEQYV. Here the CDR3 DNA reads TGCAGTGCTAGCCGGCAGGTGGGGGACGAGCAGTACGTC.

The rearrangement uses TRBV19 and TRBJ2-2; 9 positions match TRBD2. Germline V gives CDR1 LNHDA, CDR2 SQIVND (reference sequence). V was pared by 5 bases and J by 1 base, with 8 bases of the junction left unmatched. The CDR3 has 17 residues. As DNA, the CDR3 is TGTGCCAGTAGTTTCTTAGCGGGGGCAGTGAACACCGGGGAGCTGTTTTTT. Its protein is CASSFLAGAVNTGELFF.

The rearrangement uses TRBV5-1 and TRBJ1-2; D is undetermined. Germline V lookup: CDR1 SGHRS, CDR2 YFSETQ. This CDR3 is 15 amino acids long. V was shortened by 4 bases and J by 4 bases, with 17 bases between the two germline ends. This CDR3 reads CASSHDPGEGYGYTF. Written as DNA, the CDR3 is TGCGCCAGCAGCCACGACCCCGGGGAAGGCTATGGCTACACCTTC.